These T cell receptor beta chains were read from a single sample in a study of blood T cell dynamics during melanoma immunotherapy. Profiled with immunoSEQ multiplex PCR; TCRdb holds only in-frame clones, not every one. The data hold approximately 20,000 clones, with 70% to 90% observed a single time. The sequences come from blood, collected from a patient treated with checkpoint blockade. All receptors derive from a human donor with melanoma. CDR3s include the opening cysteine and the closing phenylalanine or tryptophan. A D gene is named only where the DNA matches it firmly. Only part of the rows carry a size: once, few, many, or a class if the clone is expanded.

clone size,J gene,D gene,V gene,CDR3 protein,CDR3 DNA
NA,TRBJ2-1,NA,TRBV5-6,CASSGTLVSPAAYNEQFF,TGTGCCAGCAGCGGGACCCTGGTCTCCCCGGCGGCATACAATGAGCAGTTCTTC
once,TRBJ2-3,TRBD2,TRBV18,CASSPGGRGATDTQYF,TGTGCCAGCTCACCAGGCGGGAGGGGAGCCACAGATACGCAGTATTTT
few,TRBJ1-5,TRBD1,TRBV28,CASRRDRAGNQPQHF,TGTGCCAGCAGAAGGGACAGGGCCGGAAATCAGCCCCAGCATTTT
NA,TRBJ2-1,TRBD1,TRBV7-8,CASSSPQGKYNEQFF,TGTGCCAGCAGCTCCCCACAGGGGAAGTACAATGAGCAGTTCTTC
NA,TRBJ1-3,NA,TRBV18,CASSPGASSGNTIYF,TGTGCCAGCTCACCAGGGGCAAGCTCTGGAAACACCATATATTTT
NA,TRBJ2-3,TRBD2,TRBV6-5,CASSYLAGGSTDTQYF,TGTGCCAGCAGTTACCTAGCGGGCGGTAGCACAGATACGCAGTATTTT
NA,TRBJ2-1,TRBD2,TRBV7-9,CASSRGFRTSSYNEQFF,TGTGCCAGCAGCCGGGGGTTCAGGACTAGCTCTTACAATGAGCAGTTCTTC
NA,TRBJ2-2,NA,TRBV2,CASIMDYFNTGELFF,TGTGCCAGCATTATGGACTACTTTAACACCGGGGAGCTGTTTTTT
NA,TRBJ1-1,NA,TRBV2,CASDPGVNTEAFF,TGTGCCAGCGATCCGGGGGTGAACACTGAAGCTTTCTTT
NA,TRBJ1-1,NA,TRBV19,CASSIGTTNTEAFF,TGTGCCAGTAGTATCGGGACCACCAACACTGAAGCTTTCTTT
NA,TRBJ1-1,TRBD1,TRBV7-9,CASSWTGGPEAFF,TGTGCCAGCAGCTGGACAGGGGGCCCTGAAGCTTTCTTT
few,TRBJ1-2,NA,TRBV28,CASSLAPAGLRGYTF,TGTGCCAGCAGTTTAGCTCCTGCGGGGCTTCGGGGCTACACCTTC
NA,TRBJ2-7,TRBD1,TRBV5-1,CASSTGQSLSYEQYF,TGCGCCAGCAGCACGGGACAGTCCCTCTCCTACGAGCAGTACTTC
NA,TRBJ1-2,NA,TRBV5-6,CASSLGVYGYTF,TGTGCCAGCAGCTTAGGGGTCTATGGCTACACCTTC
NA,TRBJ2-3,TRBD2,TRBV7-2,CASSPVTSGRGNTQYF,TGTGCCAGCAGCCCTGTGACTAGCGGGAGAGGAAATACGCAGTATTTT
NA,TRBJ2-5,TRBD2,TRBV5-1,CASSPGTSGRAPETQYF,TGCGCCAGCAGCCCGGGTACTAGCGGGAGGGCCCCTGAGACCCAGTACTTC
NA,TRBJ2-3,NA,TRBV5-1,CASSPGVGAGDTQYF,TGCGCCAGCAGCCCCGGGGTTGGGGCTGGAGATACGCAGTATTTT
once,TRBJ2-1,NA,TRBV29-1,CSAPGQGLYNEQFF,TGCAGCGCCCCGGGACAAGGGCTCTACAATGAGCAGTTCTTC
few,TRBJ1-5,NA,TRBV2,CASSDYSNQPQHF,TGTGCCAGCAGTGACTATAGCAATCAGCCCCAGCATTTT
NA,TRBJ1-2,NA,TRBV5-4,CASSPAGRYGYTF,TGTGCCAGCAGCCCGGCGGGTCGCTATGGCTACACCTTC
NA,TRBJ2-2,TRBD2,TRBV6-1,CASSELAGGIGELFF,TGTGCCAGCAGTGAACTAGCGGGAGGGATCGGGGAGCTGTTTTTT
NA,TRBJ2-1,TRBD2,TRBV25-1,CASNGEGPYNEQFF,TGTGCCAGCAACGGGGAGGGGCCTTACAATGAGCAGTTCTTC
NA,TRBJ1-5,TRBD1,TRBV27,CASTQGGPHQPQHF,TGTGCCAGCACCCAGGGGGGACCTCATCAGCCCCAGCATTTT
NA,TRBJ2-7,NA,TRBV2,CASGGPGGYEQYF,TGTGCCAGTGGGGGCCCGGGCGGTTACGAGCAGTACTTC
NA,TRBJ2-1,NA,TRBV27,CASSLSLYNEQFF,TGTGCCAGCAGTTTATCCTTGTACAATGAGCAGTTCTTC
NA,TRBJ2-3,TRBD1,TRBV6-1,CASSVGQGSDTQYF,TGTGCCAGCAGTGTCGGACAGGGTTCCGATACGCAGTATTTT
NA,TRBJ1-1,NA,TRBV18,CASSLGISRAEAFF,TGTGCCAGCTCACTAGGAATATCCCGGGCTGAAGCTTTCTTT
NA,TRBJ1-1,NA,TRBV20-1,CSAASTEAFF,TGCAGTGCCGCTAGCACTGAAGCTTTCTTT
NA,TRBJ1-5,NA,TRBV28,CASGGLGGYKQPQHF,TGTGCCAGCGGGGGCCTCGGGGGCTATAAACAGCCCCAGCATTTT
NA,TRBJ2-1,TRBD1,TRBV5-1,CASSSRQGAVFF,TGCGCCAGCAGCTCCCGACAGGGGGCCGTCTTCTTC
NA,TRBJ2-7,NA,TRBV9,CASSAYPGPQYEQYF,TGTGCCAGCAGCGCGTACCCAGGGCCTCAATACGAGCAGTACTTC
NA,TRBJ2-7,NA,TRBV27,CASSLLGTATYEQYF,TGTGCCAGCAGTTTATTGGGCACTGCCACCTACGAGCAGTACTTC
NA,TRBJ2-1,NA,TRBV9,CASSLSGSYNEQFF,TGTGCCAGCAGCCTTAGCGGCTCCTACAATGAGCAGTTCTTC
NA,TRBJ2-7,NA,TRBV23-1,CASSQEEDGSLEQYF,TGCGCCAGCAGTCAAGAGGAGGATGGCAGCCTCGAGCAGTACTTC
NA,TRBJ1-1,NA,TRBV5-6,CASSLKLAAEAFF,TGTGCCAGCAGCTTAAAACTAGCGGCTGAAGCTTTCTTT
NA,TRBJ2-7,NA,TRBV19,CASSATLNYEQYF,TGTGCCAGTAGCGCGACCCTGAACTACGAGCAGTACTTC
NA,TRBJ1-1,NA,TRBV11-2,CASSLGHFEAFF,TGTGCCAGCAGCTTGGGACATTTTGAAGCTTTCTTT
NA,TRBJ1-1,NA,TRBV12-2,CASPKGGTRDLNTEAFF,TGTGCAAGTCCCAAGGGCGGGACAAGGGATTTGAACACTGAAGCTTTCTTT
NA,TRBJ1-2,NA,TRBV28,CASSSLGYGYTF,TGTGCCAGCAGTTCACTGGGTTATGGCTACACCTTC
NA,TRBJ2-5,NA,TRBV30,CAWSWGGPGPRETQYF,TGTGCCTGGAGTTGGGGGGGGCCAGGGCCGAGGGAGACCCAGTACTTC
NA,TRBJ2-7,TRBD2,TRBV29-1,CSVGGTSGTYEQYF,TGCAGCGTTGGGGGGACTAGCGGTACCTACGAGCAGTACTTC
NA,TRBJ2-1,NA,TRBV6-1,CASSEAPGTYDEQFF,TGTGCCAGCAGTGAAGCGCCGGGGACCTACGATGAGCAGTTCTTC
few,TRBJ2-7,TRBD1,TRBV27,CASSPQGATIYEQYF,TGTGCCAGCAGTCCCCAGGGGGCTACTATCTACGAGCAGTACTTC
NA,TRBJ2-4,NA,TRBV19,CASSISVGENIQYF,TGTGCCAGTAGTATTTCGGTGGGAGAAAACATTCAGTACTTC
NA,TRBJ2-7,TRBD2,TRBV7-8,CASSKLAGVNEQYF,TGTGCCAGCAGCAAACTAGCGGGAGTCAATGAGCAGTACTTC
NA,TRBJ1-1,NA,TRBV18,CASSPPQSEAFF,TGTGCCAGCTCACCCCCCCAGTCTGAAGCTTTCTTT
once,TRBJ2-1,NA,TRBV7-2,CASTWGYNEQFF,TGTGCCAGCACGTGGGGCTACAATGAGCAGTTCTTC
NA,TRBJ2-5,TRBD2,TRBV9,CASSFRLAGETQYF,TGTGCCAGCAGCTTCCGACTAGCGGGAGAGACCCAGTACTTC
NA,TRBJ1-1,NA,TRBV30,CACPGVGGRRPEAFF,TGTGCCTGCCCAGGAGTAGGAGGGAGAAGACCTGAAGCTTTCTTT
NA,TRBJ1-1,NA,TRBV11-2,CASSWPGVPNEAFF,TGTGCCAGCAGCTGGCCAGGGGTCCCTAATGAAGCTTTCTTT
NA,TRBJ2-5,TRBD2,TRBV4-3,CASSQWTSGSIQETQYF,TGCGCCAGCAGCCAATGGACTAGCGGGAGCATCCAAGAGACCCAGTACTTC
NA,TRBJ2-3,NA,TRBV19,CASSIAIADTQYF,TGTGCCAGTAGTATTGCTATAGCAGATACGCAGTATTTT
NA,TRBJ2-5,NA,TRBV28,CASSFMWEQETQYF,TGTGCCAGCAGTTTCATGTGGGAACAAGAGACCCAGTACTTC
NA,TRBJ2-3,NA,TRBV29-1,CSGGDSTDTQYF,TGCAGCGGCGGGGACAGCACAGATACGCAGTATTTT
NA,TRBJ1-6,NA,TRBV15,CATSREPRVRNSPLHF,TGTGCCACCAGCAGAGAACCTCGGGTCCGGAATTCACCCCTCCACTTT
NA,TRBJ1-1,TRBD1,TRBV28,CASSLGTGYMNTEAFF,TGTGCCAGCAGTTTAGGGACAGGGTATATGAACACTGAAGCTTTCTTT